One sample yielded the 8 T cell receptor beta chains listed below, sequenced in a study of blood T cell repertoires in COVID-19. Clones were sequenced by immunoSEQ multiplex PCR, and TCRdb holds only the in-frame ones, with some missing. The profile shows more than 200,000 clones, 70% to 90% of them singletons. Sequencing was performed on peripheral blood. The receptors were gathered from a man aged 25-45 years with active or convalescent COVID-19.

The V call is TRBV13, the J call TRBJ1-1, with 12 positions matching TRBD1. In germline, CDR1 is PRHDT, CDR2 FYEKMQ (reference sequence). The V segment lost 5 bases and the J segment 5 bases; nucleotides outside the gene matches: 12. CDR3 size: 17 residues. CDR3 in DNA: TGTGCCAGCAGCCCGTACCCGGGACAGGGGGCGCGTACTGAAGCTTTCTTT. Its translation: CASSPYPGQGARTEAFF.

In DNA form, the CDR3 reads TGTGCCAGCTCCCCCACGGGGGGGGCTTACAATGAGCAGTTCTTC. Its translation: CASSPTGGAYNEQFF. The chain is built from TRBV18 and TRBJ2-1; TRBD2 agrees at 8 bases. Looked up from germline, CDR1 is KGHSH and CDR2 is LQKENI. The CDR3 is 15 amino acids. V gave up 6 bases and J gave up 4 bases; unmatched junction bases: 8.

This chain joins TRBV5-1 and TRBJ2-1, with 10 bases aligning to TRBD2. With 4 bases clipped from V and 6 bases from J, the junction kept 7 bases outside the gene matches. Germline CDR1 SGHRS, CDR2 YFSETQ. This CDR3 is 15 amino acids long. CDR3 sequence: CASSPSGGVINEQFF. In nucleotides, the CDR3 is TGCGCCAGCAGCCCCAGCGGGGGGGTAATCAATGAGCAGTTCTTC.

The CDR3 DNA reads as TGTGCCAGCAGCTTGGACAGGTGGGCTGGCTACACCTTC. It translates to CASSLDRWAGYTF. V and J are TRBV5-4 and TRBJ1-2, with D perhaps TRBD1 (5 bases). Per germline, CDR1 SGHNT and CDR2 YYREEE (reference sequence). This CDR3 has 13 residues. The ends were cut back, 0 bases at V and 7 bases at J, with 10 bases in the middle.

The V call is TRBV9, the J call TRBJ1-4; 10 bases map to TRBD1. V dropped 3 bases and J dropped 8; count of bases not matched to a gene: 7. The CDR3 loop spans 15 amino acids. Germline V gene sequence: CDR1 SGDLS, CDR2 YYNGEE. This CDR3 is CASSAGTGVGEKLFF. The DNA for the CDR3 is TGTGCCAGCAGCGCAGGGACAGGGGTTGGCGAAAAACTGTTTTTT.

The V and J genes are TRBV14 and TRBJ2-1, with TRBD2 identical over 8 bases. There are 15 residues in the CDR3. V lost 4 bases, J lost 5 bases, and 7 bases stayed unmatched. Germline V gives CDR1 SGHDN, CDR2 FVKESK. The CDR3 bases are TGTGCCAGCAGCCTACTATGGACTAGCCACAATGAGCAGTTCTTC. Encoded protein: CASSLLWTSHNEQFF.

The J gene is TRBJ1-1, the V gene TRBV10-2; 10 bases agree with TRBD1. The CDR3 has 15 amino acids. Germline assignment: CDR1 WSHSY and CDR2 SAAADI. The V segment lost 0 bases and the J segment 6 bases; nucleotides outside the gene matches: 4. The CDR3 DNA follows: TGCGCCAGCAGTGAGTCGGGAGGACAGGGGGCTGAAGCTTTCTTT. Translated: CASSESGGQGAEAFF.

The chain carries TRBV19 and TRBJ2-7, with TRBD1 identical over 9 bases. The trim removed 5 bases at V and 1 base at J, leaving 0 bases unmatched. CDR3 length: 13 residues. CDR1 LNHDA and CDR2 SQIVND come from the germline V gene (reference sequence). This CDR3 is CASSDRGSYEQYF. For the CDR3, the DNA is TGTGCCAGTAGTGACAGGGGGTCCTACGAGCAGTACTTC.